A selection of T cell receptor beta chains follows, all from one sample in a study of cytomegalovirus exposure and HLA in healthy donors. The assay was immunoSEQ multiplex PCR, and TCRdb's table has in-frame clones only and misses some. The profile covers around 150,000 clones, with about 75% appearing a single time and about 2.1% taken by the ten largest. Specimen: PBMCs. The receptors shown here come from a female donor in good health and CMV-seronegative. Each CDR3 is given with its conserved first and last residue. A D gene is named only where the DNA matches it firmly. The size of a clone is reported for some rows only, either as once, few or many, or as a class for expanded clones.

TGTGCCAGCAGCTTGGTACAGGGGAGGAAGGATACGCAGTATTTT,CASSLVQGRKDTQYF,15,.,.,TRBJ2-3,TRBV5-4
TGTGCCAGTAGTGTGTTTCAGGGTGGGAACACTGAAGCTTTCTTT,CASSVFQGGNTEAFF,15,.,.,TRBJ1-1,TRBV19
TGTGCCAGCAGTCAACAGGGATCTGGAAACACCATATATTTT,CASSQQGSGNTIYF,14,.,.,TRBJ1-3,TRBV27
TGTGCCAGCAGCTTGGGCCGGGCCCGAGGAGGGGGCTACACCTTC,CASSLGRARGGGYTF,15,.,once,TRBJ1-2,TRBV5-4
TGCGCCAGCAGCGACGGACTAGCGGGGGCGCAGGGGACCCAGTACTTC,CASSDGLAGAQGTQYF,16,TRBD2,few,TRBJ2-5,TRBV5-1
TGTGCCAGCAACACAGGGGGCGCGGGAGGCTACACCTTC,CASNTGGAGGYTF,13,TRBD1,.,TRBJ1-2,TRBV9
TGTGCCAGCAGTGGGGGAGTCGACACTGAAGCTTTCTTT,CASSGGVDTEAFF,13,.,.,TRBJ1-1,TRBV6-1
TGTGCCAGCAGCTTACTGGCGGGGGGGCTCAATGAGCAGTTCTTC,CASSLLAGGLNEQFF,15,TRBD2,.,TRBJ2-1,TRBV7-2
TGTGCCAGCAGTTATCTAGCGGGAGAGACCCAGTACTTC,CASSYLAGETQYF,13,TRBD2,few,TRBJ2-5,TRBV27
TGTGCCATCAGTGAGTCGAGGTATGGCTACACCTTC,CAISESRYGYTF,12,.,.,TRBJ1-2,TRBV10-3
TGCGCCAGCAGCTTGGAGGGCAGGGGGCAGGGAGAAAAACTGTTTTTT,CASSLEGRGQGEKLFF,16,TRBD1,.,TRBJ1-4,TRBV5-1
TGTGCCAGCAGTTCGACAGGGGAGAATGAAAAACTGTTTTTT,CASSSTGENEKLFF,14,TRBD1,once,TRBJ1-4,TRBV6-5
TGTGCCAGCAGCCCCTCCGGGTTCAACTATGGCTACACCTTC,CASSPSGFNYGYTF,14,.,.,TRBJ1-2,TRBV7-3
TGTGCCAGCGACGGACAGGGCGTCTTCACCGGGGAGCTGTTTTTT,CASDGQGVFTGELFF,15,TRBD1,.,TRBJ2-2,TRBV7-9
TGTGCCAGCAGCTTCCGGCTAGCTTCCCACGAGCAGTACTTC,CASSFRLASHEQYF,14,.,.,TRBJ2-7,TRBV7-8
TGTGCCTGGAGTATGTACAGGGACGGGCGCTACACCTTC,CAWSMYRDGRYTF,13,.,.,TRBJ1-2,TRBV30
TGCGCCAGCAGCTTGGGGGGACAGGTGAACACTGAAGCTTTCTTT,CASSLGGQVNTEAFF,15,TRBD1,.,TRBJ1-1,TRBV5-1
TGTGCCAGCAGTGGGTCCGGGACAGGGCACCCCTATGGCTACACCTTC,CASSGSGTGHPYGYTF,16,TRBD1,.,TRBJ1-2,TRBV25-1
TGTGCCAGTAGTACGGATCCGCGGTCTATAGGTGAGCAGTTCTTC,CASSTDPRSIGEQFF,15,.,.,TRBJ2-1,TRBV19
TGTGCCAGCAGACGAACCACTAGCGGGGTCTACGAGCAGTACTTC,CASRRTTSGVYEQYF,15,TRBD2,.,TRBJ2-7,TRBV7-2
TGTGCCAGCAGCAGTGGACTAGCGGGTGAGCAGTTCTTC,CASSSGLAGEQFF,13,TRBD2,.,TRBJ2-1,TRBV5-4
TGTGCCAGCTCACAGGGGACAGGCCAAGAGACCCAGTACTTC,CASSQGTGQETQYF,14,TRBD1,.,TRBJ2-5,TRBV18
TGCGCCAGCAGCTTCGACAGGGTCAGCTCCTACAATGAGCAGTTCTTC,CASSFDRVSSYNEQFF,16,TRBD1,.,TRBJ2-1,TRBV5-1
TGCGCCAGCAGCCGCGAGAGCGGGAGAGGGGAGACCCAGTACTTC,CASSRESGRGETQYF,15,TRBD2,.,TRBJ2-5,TRBV5-1
TGTGCCAGCAGACCAAGCGGGAAGGATACGCAGTATTTT,CASRPSGKDTQYF,13,TRBD2,.,TRBJ2-3,TRBV27
TGTGCCTGGAGTTGGGGGGAGAACGAGCAGTACTTC,CAWSWGENEQYF,12,.,few,TRBJ2-7,TRBV30
TGTGCCAGCAGTACGACAGGGGCTACCTACGAGCAGTACTTC,CASSTTGATYEQYF,14,TRBD1,.,TRBJ2-7,TRBV27
TGTGCCAGCAGACCCGAGGGGGACGAGCAGTACTTC,CASRPEGDEQYF,12,.,.,TRBJ2-7,TRBV7-9
TGTGCCAGCGGGGGACAGGGTCGCACTGAAGCTTTCTTT,CASGGQGRTEAFF,13,TRBD1,few,TRBJ1-1,TRBV2
TGTGCCAGCAGTTTACAGGGCTACGAGCAGTACTTC,CASSLQGYEQYF,12,.,.,TRBJ2-7,TRBV7-9
TGTGCCTGGAGTGCGGACAATCCTAGCACAGATACGCAGTATTTT,CAWSADNPSTDTQYF,15,.,.,TRBJ2-3,TRBV30
TGTGCCAGCAGTGCCCTCCTAGCGGGGGAGACAGATACGCAGTATTTT,CASSALLAGETDTQYF,16,TRBD2,once,TRBJ2-3,TRBV2
TGTGCCAGCAGCCCTCCTCATGGGAGTGCACCGGGACAGGCCTACGAGCAGTACTTC,CASSPPHGSAPGQAYEQYF,19,TRBD1,.,TRBJ2-7,TRBV7-9
TGTGCCAGCAGCTCCTTTCCCTCTGGAAACACCATATATTTT,CASSSFPSGNTIYF,14,.,.,TRBJ1-3,TRBV7-3
TGTGCCAGCAGTGTTGGTTCGCGTAACACTGAAGCTTTCTTT,CASSVGSRNTEAFF,14,.,once,TRBJ1-1,TRBV2
TGTGCCAGCAGCCCAAATCGTCCCGGGACAGGGGACACTGAAGCTTTCTTT,CASSPNRPGTGDTEAFF,17,TRBD1,.,TRBJ1-1,TRBV5-4
TGTGCCAGCAGTGAAGCGGAGGGTCTACTAGGAACTTTCTTT,CASSEAEGLLGTFF,14,.,few,TRBJ1-1,TRBV2